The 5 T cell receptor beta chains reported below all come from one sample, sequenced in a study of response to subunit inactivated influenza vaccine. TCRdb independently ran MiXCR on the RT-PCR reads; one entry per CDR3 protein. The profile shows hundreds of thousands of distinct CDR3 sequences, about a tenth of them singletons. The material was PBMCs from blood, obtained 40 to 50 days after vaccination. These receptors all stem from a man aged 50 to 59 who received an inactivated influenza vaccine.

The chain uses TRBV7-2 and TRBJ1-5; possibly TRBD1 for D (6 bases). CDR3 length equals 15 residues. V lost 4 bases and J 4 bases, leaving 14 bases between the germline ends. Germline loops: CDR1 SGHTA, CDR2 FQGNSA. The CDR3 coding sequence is TGTGCCAGCAGCTACCAGATGGACAGTAATCAGCCCCAGCATTTT. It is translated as CASSYQMDSNQPQHF.

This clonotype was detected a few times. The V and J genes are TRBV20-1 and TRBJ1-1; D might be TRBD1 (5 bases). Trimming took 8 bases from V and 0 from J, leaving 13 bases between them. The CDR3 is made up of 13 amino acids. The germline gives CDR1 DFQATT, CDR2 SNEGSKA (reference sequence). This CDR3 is CSPTRVMNTEAFF. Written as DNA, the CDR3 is TGCAGTCCAACCAGGGTAATGAACACTGAAGCTTTCTTT.

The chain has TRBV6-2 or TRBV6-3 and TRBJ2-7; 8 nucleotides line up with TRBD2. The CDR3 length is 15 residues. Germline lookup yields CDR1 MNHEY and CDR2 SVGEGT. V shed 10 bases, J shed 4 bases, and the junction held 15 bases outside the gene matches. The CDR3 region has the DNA TGTGCCACCACCACACCGGGACTAGGATTGTACGAGCAGTACTTC. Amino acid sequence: CATTTPGLGLYEQYF.

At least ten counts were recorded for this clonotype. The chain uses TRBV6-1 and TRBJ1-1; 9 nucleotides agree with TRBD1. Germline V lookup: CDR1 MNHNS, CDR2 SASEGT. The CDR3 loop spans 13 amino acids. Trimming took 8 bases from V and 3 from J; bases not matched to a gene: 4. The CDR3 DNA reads TGTGCCAGCCTCCGGGACAGGGACACTGAAGCTTTCTTT. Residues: CASLRDRDTEAFF.

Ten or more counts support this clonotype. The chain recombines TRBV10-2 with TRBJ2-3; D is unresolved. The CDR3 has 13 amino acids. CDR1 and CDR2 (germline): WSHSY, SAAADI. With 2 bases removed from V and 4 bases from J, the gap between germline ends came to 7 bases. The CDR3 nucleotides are TGCGCCAGCAGTGAGACGTCCCCAGATACGCAGTATTTT. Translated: CASSETSPDTQYF.